A single sample gave rise to the 18 T cell receptor beta chains below, sequenced in a study of T-cell memory formation after mild COVID-19. One entry per CDR3 protein, called by TCRdb with MiXCR from the 5' RACE reads. Among about 450,000 distinct CDR3 sequences listed, roughly a quarter were seen once. The specimen was PBMCs or a T cell subset sorted from them (not recorded which). The receptor set was obtained from an adult woman who had mild COVID-19 (a few samples of this study predate the infection). Cell type and time point are not known.

The V call is TRBV3-1, the J call TRBJ2-6; maybe TRBD1 (6 bases). The CDR3 covers 17 residues. V was shortened by 1 base and J by 0 bases, with 10 bases between the two germline ends. Germline V gene lookup returns CDR1 LGHDT and CDR2 YNNKEL (reference sequence). The CDR3 region is CASSQGTASSGANVLTF. The CDR3 DNA sequence: TGTGCCAGCAGCCAAGGGACAGCCAGCTCTGGGGCCAACGTCCTGACTTTC.

This clonotype appeared a few times. The genes are TRBV20-1 and TRBJ1-2; TRBD1 matches at 11 bases. Germline-derived CDR1 and CDR2 are DFQATT and SNEGSKA (reference sequence). The junction had 10 bases not matched to a gene; V was cut back by 5 bases and J by 5 bases. This CDR3 contains 15 residues. DNA of the CDR3: TGCAGTGCTCCCCGGACAGGGGGCGGCTCGTATGGCTACACCTTC. Translation gives CSAPRTGGGSYGYTF.

V and J are TRBV24-1 and TRBJ2-1; 12 bases are a match to TRBD2. There are 15 residues in the CDR3. V was clipped by 7 bases and J by 2 bases; unmatched bases: 2. Germline values: CDR1 KGHDR, CDR2 SFDVKD. The CDR3 nucleotides are TGTGCCACCAGGGCTAGCGGGGGGGCCTACAATGAGCAGTTCTTC. It specifies CATRASGGAYNEQFF.

J is TRBJ1-2 and V is TRBV9; D not certain. CDR3 length: 14 amino acids. V was pared by 2 bases and J by 4 bases, with 12 bases between. Germline CDR1 and CDR2: SGDLS and YYNGEE. CDR3 sequence (DNA): TGTGCCAGCAGCGTTTCCTCGGGTAGCTATGGCTACACCTTC. This encodes CASSVSSGSYGYTF.

This clonotype was observed a few times. This chain connects TRBV9 to TRBJ2-1, with 9 bases fitting TRBD2. The CDR3 sequence is 17 residues long. CDR1 is SGDLS and CDR2 is YYNGEE in the germline V gene. Losses at the gene ends were 0 bases for V and 7 bases for J; bases not matched to a gene: 11. This CDR3 reads CASSVGGWTAGGNEQFF. The CDR3 DNA reads as TGTGCCAGCAGCGTAGGTGGATGGACGGCGGGGGGGAATGAGCAGTTCTTC.

This clonotype was seen more than once but under ten times. The chain links TRBV7-9 to TRBJ2-3; D is unclear. The CDR3 runs to 15 residues. The germline gives CDR1 SEHNR, CDR2 FQNEAQ (reference sequence). Between the trimmed V and J ends, which lost 1 base and 3 bases, there was a span of 11 bases. This CDR3 is CASSLGASLTDTQYF. In DNA form, the CDR3 reads TGTGCCAGCAGCTTAGGGGCAAGTTTGACAGATACGCAGTATTTT.

The V call is TRBV4-2, the J call TRBJ2-2, with D uncertain. CDR1 is LGHNA, CDR2 YNFKEQ, per germline. The length of the CDR3 is 15 residues. V lost 0 bases and J lost 1, with 6 bases in between. The CDR3 DNA is TGTGCCAGCAGCCAAGAGCAGCTGAACACCGGGGAGCTGTTTTTT. Its protein product is CASSQEQLNTGELFF.

The V call is TRBV12-3 or TRBV12-4, the J call TRBJ2-7; D might be TRBD1 or TRBD2, each matching 6 bases. The CDR3 consists of 14 residues. Trimming took 2 bases from V and 7 from J, leaving 15 bases between them. The CDR3, as DNA: TGTGCCAGCAGTTTATCGGGGGCGGCCGAGGAGCAGTACTTC. It codes for CASSLSGAAEEQYF.

The chain recombines TRBV7-2 with TRBJ2-7, with D unresolved. The CDR3 runs to 13 residues. The germline V gene has CDR1 SGHTA and CDR2 FQGNSA. The V gene lost 7 bases and the J gene lost 2 bases, with 12 bases spanning the gap. CDR3 in amino acids: CASTLGIAYEQYF. The DNA of the CDR3 is TGTGCCAGCACCCTAGGGATAGCCTACGAGCAGTACTTC.

The V call is TRBV18, the J call TRBJ2-2; no firm D call. The germline gives CDR1 KGHSH, CDR2 LQKENI. CDR3 size: 14 residues. Trimming removed 5 bases from V and 0 bases from J, with 7 bases in between. CDR3 sequence (DNA): TGTGCCAGCTCATCCGACACGAACACCGGGGAGCTGTTTTTT. This gives the protein CASSSDTNTGELFF.

This rearrangement joins TRBV18 to TRBJ1-6, with 7 bases identical to TRBD1. This CDR3 comprises 13 residues. The germline gives CDR1 KGHSH, CDR2 LQKENI. With V trimmed by 5 bases and J by 7 bases, 2 bases remained unmatched. CDR3 sequence reads: CASSRDSNSPLHF. DNA for the CDR3: TGTGCCAGCTCAAGGGACAGCAATTCACCCCTCCACTTT.

The V gene is TRBV9, the J gene TRBJ2-3; D unresolved. Germline CDR1 reads SGDLS; CDR2 reads YYNGEE. CDR3 length equals 16 residues. With 4 bases removed from V and 4 bases from J, the gap between germline ends came to 19 bases. The CDR3 loop reads CASSSRTPGVADTQYF. The CDR3 coding sequence is TGTGCCAGCAGCTCCCGTACCCCCGGAGTTGCAGATACGCAGTATTTT.

The gene calls are TRBV5-1 and TRBJ2-1; D might be TRBD1 (5 bases). There are 12 residues in the CDR3. The ends were cut back, 2 bases at V and 8 bases at J, with 8 bases in the middle. Germline V CDR1 and CDR2: SGHRS, YFSETQ. CDR3 coding DNA: TGCGCCAGCAGCTTTCTAGGGGATGAGCAGTTCTTC. This encodes CASSFLGDEQFF.

V gene TRBV9 combines with J gene TRBJ2-3; perhaps TRBD2 as D (5 bases). The CDR3 extends over 19 amino acids. The V and J ends lost 9 bases and 2 bases respectively, with 31 bases between them. Germline assignment: CDR1 SGDLS and CDR2 YYNGEE. The CDR3 DNA sequence: TGTGCCACCCTCGGGAAGCGGATCCCTCGTAACCAATCCACAGATACGCAGTATTTT. Translated, it gives CATLGKRIPRNQSTDTQYF.

The chain joins TRBV29-1 to TRBJ1-1; TRBD1 might be the D (5 bases). The CDR3 loop spans 11 amino acids. Trimming took off 4 bases at V and 4 bases at J, with 7 bases between the two ends. Per germline, CDR1 SQVTM and CDR2 ANQGSEA. CDR3: CSVAGPTEAFF. In DNA, the CDR3 is TGCAGCGTTGCAGGGCCCACTGAAGCTTTCTTT.

This rearrangement joins TRBV6-2 or TRBV6-3 to TRBJ2-1; tentatively, D is TRBD1 or TRBD2 (5 bases each). The ends were cut back, 2 bases at V and 6 bases at J, with 20 bases in the middle. The V gene's germline CDR1 is MNHEY and CDR2 SVGEGT. The CDR3 consists of 17 residues. The CDR3, as DNA: TGTGCCAGCAGTTACAAACAGGTCCCCGATCGGGGCAATGAGCAGTTCTTC. Its protein product is CASSYKQVPDRGNEQFF.

The chain employs TRBV4-1 and TRBJ2-1; 9 nucleotides match TRBD2. With V trimmed by 0 bases and J by 6 bases, 6 bases remained unmatched. CDR3 length: 16 residues. The germline V gene encodes CDR1 MGHRA and CDR2 YSYEKL. Here the CDR3 DNA reads TGCGCCAGCAGCCAAGATCTTGCGGGGGGGGTCAATGAGCAGTTCTTC. Its translation is CASSQDLAGGVNEQFF.

The rearrangement uses TRBV11-2 and TRBJ1-1; D might be TRBD1 (6 bases). Germline CDR1 reads SGHAT; CDR2 reads FQNNGV. This CDR3 region has 13 residues. Trimming took 5 bases from V and 11 from J, leaving 18 bases between them. The CDR3 is CASSPREGVSAFF. CDR3 sequence (DNA): TGTGCCAGCAGCCCACGGGAGGGGGTGAGTGCTTTCTTT.